Shown below are 5 T cell receptor beta chains from a single sample sequenced in a study of cytomegalovirus exposure and HLA in healthy donors. Clones were read by immunoSEQ multiplex PCR, and TCRdb kept only the in-frame ones, dropping some. Here the sample spans about 110,000 clones, 90% to 96% being singletons. Specimen: PBMCs. The source of these receptors is a young woman in good health and CMV-seronegative.

The CDR3: CASRRSGGATDTQYF. The CDR3 nucleotides read TGTGCCAGCAGGAGAAGCGGGGGGGCAACAGATACGCAGTATTTT. This chain connects TRBV2 to TRBJ2-3; 10 nucleotides align to TRBD2. The CDR3 spans 15 residues. Trimming cost V 6 bases and J 3 bases; bases outside gene matches: 6. Germline assignment: CDR1 SNHLY and CDR2 FYNNEI.

This chain connects TRBV28 to TRBJ2-1, with TRBD1 matching over 8 bases. V was clipped by 2 bases and J by 8 bases; unmatched bases: 11. This CDR3 spans 16 amino acids. Germline V lookup: CDR1 MDHEN, CDR2 SYDVKM. The CDR3 region is CASSLGLGQGADEQFF. The CDR3 DNA is TGTGCCAGCAGTTTAGGTCTAGGGCAGGGGGCCGATGAGCAGTTCTTC.

The chain is built from TRBV27 and TRBJ2-7, with 7 nucleotides matching TRBD1. This CDR3 is 16 amino acids long. The V gene's germline CDR1 is MNHEY and CDR2 SMNVEV (reference sequence). The J segment lost 7 bases and the V segment lost 0 bases, leaving 12 bases of the junction unmatched. CDR3 sequence: CASSLSTGLRSFEQYF. CDR3 DNA sequence: TGTGCCAGCAGTTTATCGACAGGGTTGAGGTCTTTTGAGCAGTACTTC.

This clone has just one count. This chain joins TRBV25-1 and TRBJ2-2; 8 bases match TRBD2. CDR1 MGHDK and CDR2 SYGVNS come from the germline V gene. The V gene end was trimmed by 9 bases and the J gene end by 5 bases; junction bases not matched to a gene: 8. The CDR3 spans 14 residues. Here the CDR3 reads CASGKAGETGELFF. As DNA, the CDR3 is TGTGCCAGTGGGAAAGCGGGAGAGACCGGGGAGCTGTTTTTT.

The rearrangement links TRBV18 to TRBJ2-3; 9 bases map to TRBD2. V trimming: 6 bases; J trimming: 1 base; junction bases outside the gene matches: 8. The CDR3 is 16 residues long. Germline V gene data show CDR1 as KGHSH and CDR2 as LQKENI. The CDR3: CASSASASGGTDTQYF. CDR3 in DNA: TGTGCCAGCTCCGCGTCGGCTAGCGGGGGCACAGATACGCAGTATTTT.